Sequencing of this T cell receptor beta chain was carried out in a study of cytomegalovirus exposure and HLA in healthy donors. Findings and limits, study-wide: As a later analysis showed, a missense DCLRE1C variant was linked to trimming of TCR beta V- and J-genes. Based on reports, TCR beta sequences accurately predicted HLA-A and HLA-B alleles for most subjects.

PCR primers comprised 60 Vbeta and 13 Jbeta primers. The table came from immunoSEQ multiplex PCR; TCRdb's copy has only in-frame clones and leaves some out. The data contain about 160,000 clones, 81% of them singletons. This CDR3 region has 14 residues. In germline, CDR1 is SEHNR, CDR2 FQNEAQ (reference sequence). In regard to this clone: Its antigen is currently unknown. At one boundary the junction diverges from the germline segment, which might be a read error.

This chain joins TRBV7-9 and TRBJ1-2; D call uncertain. The sample comprised PBMCs. The clonotype was recovered from a woman aged 18-29 years in good health and CMV-seronegative. The CDR3: CSSSFETGSYGYTF. For the CDR3, the DNA is TGTTCCAGCAGCTTCGAGACGGGTAGCTATGGCTACACCTTC.